The text below deals with one T cell receptor (beta chain). Its antigen is still unknown. The read ends 3 residues before the CDR3 terminus; that terminus is restored from the germline J gene. The sample is drawn from a study of T cells in women clearing cervical HPV infection. Some clones are missing from TCRdb's copy, which holds only in-frame ones; the method was immunoSEQ multiplex PCR. The specimen's table records approximately 32,000 clones. General study results and limits: TRBV6-7 relative abundance averaged roughly 0.099% in cases and under 0.2% in controls.

Deletions cut 2 bases from V and 3 bases from J, with 6 bases between. CDR1 and CDR2 (germline): SGHDT, YYEEEE. The CDR3 has 13 amino acids. Dot-blot hybridization genotyped cervical HPV amplified with MY09/MY11 PCR. The sequenced sample consisted of blood buffy coat. This receptor was obtained from a woman between 18 and 69 years old with a cervical HPV16 infection that either progressed to CIN3+ or cleared (not recorded which). This rearrangement joins TRBV5-6 to TRBJ2-4; maybe TRBD1 (5 bases). CDR3 sequence reads: CASSFTGKNIQYF. Partial CDR3 DNA: TGTGCCAGCAGCTTTACAGGCAAAAACATT.